This is a list of T cell receptor beta chains from one sample in a study of blood T cell repertoires in COVID-19. Here immunoSEQ multiplex PCR was the method, and the copy in TCRdb shows in-frame clones only, minus some. This table holds about 60,000 clones, around 90% found once. The sequencing sample was made of peripheral blood. These receptors were taken from a human donor with acute or convalescent COVID-19. The donor label of this sample is uncertain. CDR3s include the opening cysteine and the closing phenylalanine or tryptophan. D genes are given only for firm matches. The size field is filled for only some rows; it gives once, few, many or a size class.

d_gene: .; j_gene: TRBJ2-1; v_gene: TRBV7-3; len: 14; abundance: few; CDR3nt: TGTGCCAGCAGCTTCCAGGAACCTTACAATGAGCAGTTCTTC; CDR3aa: CASSFQEPYNEQFF
d_gene: .; j_gene: TRBJ1-5; v_gene: TRBV18; len: 13; abundance: .; CDR3nt: TGTGCCAGCTCACCACTGGCAGATCAGCCCCAGCATTTT; CDR3aa: CASSPLADQPQHF
d_gene: .; j_gene: TRBJ1-4; v_gene: TRBV2; len: 15; abundance: .; CDR3nt: TGTGCCAGCAGTGAAGGGTTGGGGGCACAGGAAAAACTGTTTTTT; CDR3aa: CASSEGLGAQEKLFF
d_gene: TRBD2; j_gene: TRBJ2-2; v_gene: TRBV7-9; len: 15; abundance: .; CDR3nt: TGTGCCAGCAGGACCCTAGCGGGGAACACCGGGGAGCTGTTTTTT; CDR3aa: CASRTLAGNTGELFF
d_gene: TRBD1; j_gene: TRBJ2-5; v_gene: TRBV19; len: 17; abundance: .; CDR3nt: TGTGCCAGTAGTACCGCCGGGACAGGGGGGGCGAAAGAGACCCAGTACTTC; CDR3aa: CASSTAGTGGAKETQYF
d_gene: TRBD1; j_gene: TRBJ1-1; v_gene: TRBV6-5; len: 14; abundance: .; CDR3nt: TGTGCCAGCACTGCCTGGGGACAGCAAGCTGAAGCTTTCTTT; CDR3aa: CASTAWGQQAEAFF
d_gene: .; j_gene: TRBJ2-5; v_gene: TRBV5-1; len: 15; abundance: .; CDR3nt: TGCGCCAGCAGCTTGGAGACAATTTTTCTGGAGACCCAGTACTTC; CDR3aa: CASSLETIFLETQYF
d_gene: TRBD1; j_gene: TRBJ2-4; v_gene: TRBV5-8; len: 13; abundance: .; CDR3nt: TGTGCCAGCAGCCCAAACAGGGGAAACATTCAGTACTTC; CDR3aa: CASSPNRGNIQYF
d_gene: .; j_gene: TRBJ2-3; v_gene: TRBV4-2; len: 22; abundance: .; CDR3nt: TGTGCCAGCACCCGGGACAGGGGGCGCCGGGCTAGCGGGAGGGCTAGCACAGATACGCAGTATTTT; CDR3aa: CASTRDRGRRASGRASTDTQYF
d_gene: TRBD1; j_gene: TRBJ1-6; v_gene: TRBV25-1; len: 14; abundance: .; CDR3nt: TGTGCCGTCGGAAGACCAGGGGGAAATTCACCCCTCCACTTT; CDR3aa: CAVGRPGGNSPLHF
d_gene: .; j_gene: TRBJ2-7; v_gene: TRBV4-2; len: 14; abundance: .; CDR3nt: TGTGCCAGCAGCCATGAGGGCGACCGGAACGAGCAGTACTTC; CDR3aa: CASSHEGDRNEQYF
d_gene: TRBD2; j_gene: TRBJ2-1; v_gene: TRBV5-1; len: 15; abundance: .; CDR3nt: TGCGCCAGCAGTAAACTAGCGGGGGGTAACAATGAGCAGTTCTTC; CDR3aa: CASSKLAGGNNEQFF
d_gene: TRBD2; j_gene: TRBJ2-1; v_gene: TRBV28; len: 16; abundance: .; CDR3nt: TGTGCCAGCAGTGAATTCGCCGGGACTAGCGATTATGAGCAGTTCTTC; CDR3aa: CASSEFAGTSDYEQFF
d_gene: .; j_gene: TRBJ1-4; v_gene: TRBV4-1; len: 17; abundance: .; CDR3nt: TGCGCCAGCAGCCCACGCCCGACAGGTGCAACTAATGAAAAACTGTTTTTT; CDR3aa: CASSPRPTGATNEKLFF
d_gene: .; j_gene: TRBJ1-6; v_gene: TRBV6-5; len: 15; abundance: once; CDR3nt: TGTGCCAGCTTAGAAGGGGGCTCCTATAATTCACCCCTCCACTTT; CDR3aa: CASLEGGSYNSPLHF
d_gene: TRBD1; j_gene: TRBJ1-2; v_gene: TRBV28; len: 13; abundance: .; CDR3nt: TGTGCCAGCAGGGGACAGGGGTACTATGGCTACACCTTC; CDR3aa: CASRGQGYYGYTF
d_gene: .; j_gene: TRBJ2-3; v_gene: TRBV5-1; len: 14; abundance: .; CDR3nt: TGCGCCAGCAGATTATTAACTAGCACAGATACGCAGTATTTT; CDR3aa: CASRLLTSTDTQYF
d_gene: .; j_gene: TRBJ1-4; v_gene: TRBV10-3; len: 14; abundance: .; CDR3nt: TGTGCCACGGGGGGCACGGGTCCTAATGAAAAACTGTTTTTT; CDR3aa: CATGGTGPNEKLFF
d_gene: TRBD1; j_gene: TRBJ1-1; v_gene: TRBV7-8; len: 15; abundance: .; CDR3nt: TGTGCCAGCAGCTTAGGAGACAGGGTGGGCACTGAAGCTTTCTTT; CDR3aa: CASSLGDRVGTEAFF
d_gene: TRBD1; j_gene: TRBJ1-5; v_gene: TRBV2; len: 16; abundance: .; CDR3nt: TGTGCCAGCAGGATAGGGGGCTGGAGGGACAATCAGCCCCAGCATTTT; CDR3aa: CASRIGGWRDNQPQHF
d_gene: .; j_gene: TRBJ1-1; v_gene: TRBV5-1; len: 15; abundance: .; CDR3nt: TGCGCCAGCAGCTCGGAGGGTGGGCGGAGAACTGAAGCTTTCTTT; CDR3aa: CASSSEGGRRTEAFF
d_gene: .; j_gene: TRBJ2-3; v_gene: TRBV5-4; len: 16; abundance: once; CDR3nt: TGTGCCAGCAGCTTGGGAGGTTCCTTACTCACAGATACGCAGTATTTT; CDR3aa: CASSLGGSLLTDTQYF
d_gene: .; j_gene: TRBJ2-7; v_gene: TRBV24-1; len: 12; abundance: .; CDR3nt: TGTGCCACCAGTGATTTCTCACGGGAGCAGTACTTC; CDR3aa: CATSDFSREQYF
d_gene: .; j_gene: TRBJ1-1; v_gene: TRBV30; len: 14; abundance: .; CDR3nt: TGTGCCTGGAGCGACCCTCGGGGATACACTGAAGCTTTCTTT; CDR3aa: CAWSDPRGYTEAFF
d_gene: .; j_gene: TRBJ1-2; v_gene: TRBV13; len: 14; abundance: .; CDR3nt: TGTGCCAGCAGCTTAGGCGGGCGGGGTTTGGGCTACACCTTC; CDR3aa: CASSLGGRGLGYTF
d_gene: .; j_gene: TRBJ1-4; v_gene: TRBV5-6; len: 15; abundance: .; CDR3nt: TGTGCCAGCAGCTTGACCGGGGGGGTTAATGAAAAACTGTTTTTT; CDR3aa: CASSLTGGVNEKLFF